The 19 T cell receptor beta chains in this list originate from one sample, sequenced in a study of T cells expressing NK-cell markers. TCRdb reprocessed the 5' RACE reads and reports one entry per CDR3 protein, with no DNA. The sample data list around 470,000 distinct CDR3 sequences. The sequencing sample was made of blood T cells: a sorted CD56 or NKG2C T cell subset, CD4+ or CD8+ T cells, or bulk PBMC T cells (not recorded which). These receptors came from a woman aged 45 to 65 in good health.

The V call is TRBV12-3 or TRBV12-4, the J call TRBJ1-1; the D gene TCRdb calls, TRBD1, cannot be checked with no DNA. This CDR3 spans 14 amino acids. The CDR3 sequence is CASRPSTVNTEAFF.

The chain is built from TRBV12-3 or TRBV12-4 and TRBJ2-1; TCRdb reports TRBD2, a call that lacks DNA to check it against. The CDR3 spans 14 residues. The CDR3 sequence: CASRPLLGRNEQFF.

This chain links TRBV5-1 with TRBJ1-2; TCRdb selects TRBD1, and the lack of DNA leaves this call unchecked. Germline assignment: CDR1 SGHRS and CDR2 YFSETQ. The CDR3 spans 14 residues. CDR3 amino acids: CASSLGQQRYGYTF.

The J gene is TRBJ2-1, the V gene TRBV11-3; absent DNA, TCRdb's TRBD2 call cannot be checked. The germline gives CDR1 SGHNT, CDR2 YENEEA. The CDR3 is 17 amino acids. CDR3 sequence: CASSLGSISGRDNEQFF.

CDR3 region: CASREIGLAGADTQYF. This chain links TRBV2 with TRBJ2-3; no DNA is available, so the TRBD2 call from TCRdb remains unchecked. CDR1 SNHLY and CDR2 FYNNEI come from the germline V gene. The CDR3 loop spans 16 amino acids. Full variable domain (outside the CDR3, taken from reference TRBV2 and TRBJ2-3): EPEVTQTPSHQVTQMGQEVILRCVPISNHLYFYWYRQILGQKVEFLVSFYNNEISEKSEIFDDQFSVERPDGSNFTLKIRSTKLEDSAMYFCASREIGLAGADTQYFGPGTRLTVL.

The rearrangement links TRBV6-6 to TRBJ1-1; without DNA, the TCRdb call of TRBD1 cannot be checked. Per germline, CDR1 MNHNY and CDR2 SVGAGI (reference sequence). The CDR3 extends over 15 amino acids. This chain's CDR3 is CASSYPQGGNTEAFF.

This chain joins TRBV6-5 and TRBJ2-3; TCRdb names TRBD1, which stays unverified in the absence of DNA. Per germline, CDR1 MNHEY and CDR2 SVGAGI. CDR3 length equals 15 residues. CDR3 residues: CASSRGQGGDDTQYF.

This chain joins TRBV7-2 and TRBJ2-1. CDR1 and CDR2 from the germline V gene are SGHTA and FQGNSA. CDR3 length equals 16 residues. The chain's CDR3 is CASSFPSWSSYNEQFF.

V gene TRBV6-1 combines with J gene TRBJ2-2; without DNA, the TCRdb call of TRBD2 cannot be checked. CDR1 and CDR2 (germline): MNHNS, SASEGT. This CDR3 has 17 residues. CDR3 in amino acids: CASNAPRLAANTGELFF.

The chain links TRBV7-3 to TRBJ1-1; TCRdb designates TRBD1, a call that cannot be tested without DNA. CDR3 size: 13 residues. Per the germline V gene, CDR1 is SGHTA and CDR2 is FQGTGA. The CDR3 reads CASSLHQGTEAFF.

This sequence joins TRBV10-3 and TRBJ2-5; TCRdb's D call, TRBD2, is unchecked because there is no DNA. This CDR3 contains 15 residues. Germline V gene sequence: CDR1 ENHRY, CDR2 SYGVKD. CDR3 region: CAISDRAGDKETQYF.

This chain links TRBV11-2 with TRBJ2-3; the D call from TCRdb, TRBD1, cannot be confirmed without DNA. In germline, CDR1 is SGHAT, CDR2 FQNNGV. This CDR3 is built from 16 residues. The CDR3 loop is CASSQMTGSSTDTQYF.

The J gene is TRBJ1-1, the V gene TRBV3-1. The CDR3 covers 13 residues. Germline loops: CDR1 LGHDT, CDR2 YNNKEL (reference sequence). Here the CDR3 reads CASSLLHHVEAFF.

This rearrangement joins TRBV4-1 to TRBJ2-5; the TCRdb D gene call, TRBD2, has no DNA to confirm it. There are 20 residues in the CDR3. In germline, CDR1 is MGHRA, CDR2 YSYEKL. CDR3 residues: CASSQEPGTSGPRRQETQYF.

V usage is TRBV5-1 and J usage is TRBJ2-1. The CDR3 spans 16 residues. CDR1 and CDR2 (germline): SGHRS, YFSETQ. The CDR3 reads CASALFGGSSYNEQFF.

CDR3 sequence: CASSSDRGWADTQYF. The genes are TRBV12-3 or TRBV12-4 and TRBJ2-3; TCRdb selects TRBD1, and the lack of DNA leaves this call unchecked. The CDR3 has 15 residues.

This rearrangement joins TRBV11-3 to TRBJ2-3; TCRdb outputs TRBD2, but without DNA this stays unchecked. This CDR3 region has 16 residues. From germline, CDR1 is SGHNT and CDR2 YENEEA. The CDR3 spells CASSSRLAGDQDTQYF.

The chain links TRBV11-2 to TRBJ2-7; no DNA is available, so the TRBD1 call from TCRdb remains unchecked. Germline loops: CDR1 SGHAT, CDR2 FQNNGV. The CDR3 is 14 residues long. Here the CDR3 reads CASSSLRGIYEQYF.

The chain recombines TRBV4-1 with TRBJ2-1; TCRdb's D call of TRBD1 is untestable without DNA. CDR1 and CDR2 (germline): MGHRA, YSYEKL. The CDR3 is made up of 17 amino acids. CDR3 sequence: CASSLLKRDRAGNEQFF.